This T cell receptor (beta chain) emerged from a study of blood T cell repertoires in COVID-19. J gave up 4 bases and V 2 bases, and 1 base lay outside the gene matches. Germline V gene data show CDR1 as SNHLY and CDR2 as FYNNEI. The CDR3 extends over 13 amino acids. In the case of this clone: The sample holds other DNA sequences that translate to the same CDR3.

Repertoires were generated with immunoSEQ multiplex PCR, while TCRdb's copy carries only in-frame clones and drops some. Of about 380,000 clones detected, approximately 80% appear once; the ten largest clones hold under 1.2%. Material for sequencing was peripheral blood. The receptor was derived from a human donor with acute or convalescent COVID-19. The donor label of this sample is uncertain. The chain employs TRBV2 and TRBJ1-2, with TRBD1 matching over 7 bases. CDR3 DNA sequence: TGTGCCAGCAGTGAATGGGACAGCTATGGCTACACCTTC. It codes for CASSEWDSYGYTF.